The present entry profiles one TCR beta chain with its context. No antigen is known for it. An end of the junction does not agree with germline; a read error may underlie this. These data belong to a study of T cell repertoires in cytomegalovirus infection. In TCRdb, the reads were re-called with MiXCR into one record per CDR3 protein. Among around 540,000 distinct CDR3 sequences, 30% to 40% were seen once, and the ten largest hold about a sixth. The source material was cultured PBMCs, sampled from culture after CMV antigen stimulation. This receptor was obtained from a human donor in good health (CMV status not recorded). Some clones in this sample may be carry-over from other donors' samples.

CDR3 sequence reads: CASRTYRGATKGSTF. Here the CDR3 DNA reads TGTGCCAGCAGGACCTACAGGGGAGCCACGAAGGGCTCCACCTTC. The chain links TRBV11-2 to TRBJ1-2; 7 bases agree with TRBD1. Germline V gene data show CDR1 as SGHAT and CDR2 as FQNNGV. This CDR3 spans 15 amino acids.